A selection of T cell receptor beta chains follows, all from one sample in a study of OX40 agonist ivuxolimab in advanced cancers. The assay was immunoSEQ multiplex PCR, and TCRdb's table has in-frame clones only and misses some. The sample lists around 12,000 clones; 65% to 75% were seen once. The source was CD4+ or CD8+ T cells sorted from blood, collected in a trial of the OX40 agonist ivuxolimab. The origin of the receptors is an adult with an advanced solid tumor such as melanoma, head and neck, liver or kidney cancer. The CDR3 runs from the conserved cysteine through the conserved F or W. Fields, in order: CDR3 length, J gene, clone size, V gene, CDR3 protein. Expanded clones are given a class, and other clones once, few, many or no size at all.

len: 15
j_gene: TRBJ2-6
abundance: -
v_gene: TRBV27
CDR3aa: CASSSRVSGANVLTF

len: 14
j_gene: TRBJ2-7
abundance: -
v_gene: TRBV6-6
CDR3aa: CASSYSSHTYEQYF

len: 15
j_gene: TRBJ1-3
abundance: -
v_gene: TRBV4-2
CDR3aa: CASSQEQGARSTIYF

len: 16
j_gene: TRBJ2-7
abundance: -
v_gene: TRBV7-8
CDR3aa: CASSGRGQGYTYEQYF

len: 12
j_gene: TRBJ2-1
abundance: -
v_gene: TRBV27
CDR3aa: CASSLGYNEQFF

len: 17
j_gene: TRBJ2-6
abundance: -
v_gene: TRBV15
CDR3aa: CATSRTGAYSGANVLTF

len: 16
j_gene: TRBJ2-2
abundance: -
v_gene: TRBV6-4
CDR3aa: CASSDSGTTNTGELFF

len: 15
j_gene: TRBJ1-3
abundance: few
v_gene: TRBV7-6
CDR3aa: CASSSGTGVGNTIYF

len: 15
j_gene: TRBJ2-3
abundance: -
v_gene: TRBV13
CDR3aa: CASSLGTGDTDTQYF

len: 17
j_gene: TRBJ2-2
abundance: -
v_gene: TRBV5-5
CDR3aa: CASSLEIADANTGELFF

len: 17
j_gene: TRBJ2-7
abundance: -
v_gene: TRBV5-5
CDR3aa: CASSGGGLAGGTYEQYF

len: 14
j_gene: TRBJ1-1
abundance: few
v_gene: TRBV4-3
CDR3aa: CASSQDWGRPEAFF